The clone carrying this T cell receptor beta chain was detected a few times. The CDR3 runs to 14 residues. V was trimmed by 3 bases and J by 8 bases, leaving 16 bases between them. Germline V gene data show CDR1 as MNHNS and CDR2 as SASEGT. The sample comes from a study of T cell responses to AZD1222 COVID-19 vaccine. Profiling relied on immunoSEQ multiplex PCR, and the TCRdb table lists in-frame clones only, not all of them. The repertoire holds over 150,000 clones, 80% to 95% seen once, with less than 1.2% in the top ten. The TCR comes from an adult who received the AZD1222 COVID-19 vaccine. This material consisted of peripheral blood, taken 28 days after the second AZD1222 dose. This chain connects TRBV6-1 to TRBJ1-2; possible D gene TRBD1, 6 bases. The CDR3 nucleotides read TGTGCCAGCAGTGACAGACAGGACTGGGGAGGCTACACCTTC. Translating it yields CASSDRQDWGGYTF.